This T cell receptor (beta chain) was observed in a study of blood T cells in healthy people across ages. The germline V gene encodes CDR1 SGHRS and CDR2 YFSETQ. Trimming pared 3 bases from V and 1 base from J, leaving 11 bases between. There are 14 residues in the CDR3. Study-wide findings and caveats: Aged donors had fewer naive CD4+ cells and lower diversity than long-lived donors.

Through a sample-barcoded 5' primer and a J-beta primer mix, a second PCR was run for roughly 7 to 11 cycles. Using its own MiXCR run on the 5' RACE reads, TCRdb lists one record per CDR3 protein. The data hold over 600,000 distinct CDR3 sequences, with about 42% observed a single time. The study drew donors from healthy Caucasian individuals in Russia aged about 6 to 95. This clonotype was recorded a few times. Its antigen is not identified. The clonotype was recovered from a man at least 80 years old in good health. The genes are TRBV5-1 and TRBJ2-7, with a possible D match to TRBD2 (5 bases). Sequenced input: blood. Here the CDR3 reads CASSYEGFSYEQYF. The CDR3, as DNA: TGCGCCAGCAGCTACGAGGGTTTTTCCTACGAGCAGTACTTC.